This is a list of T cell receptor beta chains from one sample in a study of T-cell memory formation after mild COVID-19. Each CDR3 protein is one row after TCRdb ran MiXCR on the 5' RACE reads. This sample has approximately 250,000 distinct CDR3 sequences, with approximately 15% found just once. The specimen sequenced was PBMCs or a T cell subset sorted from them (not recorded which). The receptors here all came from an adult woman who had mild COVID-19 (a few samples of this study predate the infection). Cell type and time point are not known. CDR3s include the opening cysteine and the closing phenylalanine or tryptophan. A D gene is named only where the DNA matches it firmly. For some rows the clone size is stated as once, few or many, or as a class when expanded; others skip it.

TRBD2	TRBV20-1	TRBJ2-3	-	TGCAGTGCTAGAGATTCGGCAGCGGGAGGGGGAGGGCAGTATTTT	CSARDSAAGGGGQYF
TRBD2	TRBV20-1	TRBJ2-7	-	TGCAGTGCTAGAGGGGGCCTAGCGGGGTTGTACGAGCAGTACTTC	CSARGGLAGLYEQYF
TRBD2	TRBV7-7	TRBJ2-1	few	TGTGCTAGCAGCTTTTTGATCAAGCGGGACGCTTACAATGAGCAGTTCTTC	CASSFLIKRDAYNEQFF
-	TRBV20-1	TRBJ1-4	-	TGCAGTTCACTTAGGGGGACGGGTAATGAAAAACTGTTTTTT	CSSLRGTGNEKLFF
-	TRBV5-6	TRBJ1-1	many	TGTGCCAGCAGAGAGCACGCCCGGAACACTGAAGCTTTCTTT	CASREHARNTEAFF
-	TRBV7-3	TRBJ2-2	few	TGTGCCAGCAGCTCGGGACTCTACACCGGGGAGCTGTTTTTT	CASSSGLYTGELFF
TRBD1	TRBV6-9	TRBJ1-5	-	TGTGCCAGCAGTTATAGGACAGGGGGCGTCCAGCCCCAGCATTTT	CASSYRTGGVQPQHF
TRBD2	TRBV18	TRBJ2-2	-	TGTGCCAGCTCACCACCCAGCGGGAGTATTACCGGGGAGCTGTTTTTT	CASSPPSGSITGELFF
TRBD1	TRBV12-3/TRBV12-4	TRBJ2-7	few	TGTGCCAGCAAACGAAGCGGGACAGGGAGGGAGCAGTACTTC	CASKRSGTGREQYF
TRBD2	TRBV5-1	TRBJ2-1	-	TGCGCCAGCAGCTGGGGGACTAGCGGGGTCAGCTCCTACAATGAGCAGTTCTTC	CASSWGTSGVSSYNEQFF
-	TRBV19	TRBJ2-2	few	TGTGCCAGTTTCTCAAAAGGGGGAAGTGCCGGGGAGCTGTTTTTT	CASFSKGGSAGELFF
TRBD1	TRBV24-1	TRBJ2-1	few	TGTGCCACCAGTGATTATGCAGGGGGCAATGAGCAGTTCTTC	CATSDYAGGNEQFF
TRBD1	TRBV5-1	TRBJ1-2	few	TGCGCCAGCAGCAACGTAGGGGGCGCCTATGGCTACACCTTC	CASSNVGGAYGYTF
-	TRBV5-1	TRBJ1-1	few	TGCGCCAGCAGCCCCCGACTGAGGAACACTGAAGCTTTCTTT	CASSPRLRNTEAFF
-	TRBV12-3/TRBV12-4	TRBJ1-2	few	TGTGCCAGCAGTTTACCCGGGACTCTCTATGGCTACACCTTC	CASSLPGTLYGYTF
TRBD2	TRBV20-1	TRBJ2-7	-	TGCAGTGCTAGAATACTGGGCGGGAGCTACGAGCAGTACTTC	CSARILGGSYEQYF
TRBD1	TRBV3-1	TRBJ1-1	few	TGTGCCAGCAGCCAACGACAGGGGGCAAGGAACACTGAAGCTTTCTTT	CASSQRQGARNTEAFF
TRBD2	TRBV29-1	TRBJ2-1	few	TGCAGCGTAGGCCGGGGACTAGCCGCCACCTACAATGAGCAGTTCTTC	CSVGRGLAATYNEQFF
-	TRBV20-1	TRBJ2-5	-	TGCAGTGCTAATCTTGAGACCCAGTACTTC	CSANLETQYF
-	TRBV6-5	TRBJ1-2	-	TGTGCCAGCAGTTACTCCAGTCCGGGGCCGCGGGGCTATGGCTACACCTTC	CASSYSSPGPRGYGYTF
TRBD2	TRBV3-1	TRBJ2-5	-	TGTGCCAGCAGCCAAATTCCGGGACTAGCGGCAGAGACCCAGTACTTC	CASSQIPGLAAETQYF
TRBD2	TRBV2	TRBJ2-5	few	TGTGCCAGCAGGGTAGCGGGGGGTAAAGAGACCCAGTACTTC	CASRVAGGKETQYF
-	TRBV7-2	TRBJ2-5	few	TGTGCCAGCAGCTTAGGGGCCTCGGAGGATACCCAGTACTTC	CASSLGASEDTQYF
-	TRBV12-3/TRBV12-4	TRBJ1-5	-	TGTGCCAGCAGCCGCCGTATTAGGAGCAATCAGCCCCAGCATTTT	CASSRRIRSNQPQHF
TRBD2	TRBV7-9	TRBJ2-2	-	TGTGCCAGCAGCTGGGGACTAGCGGGAAGAGCCGGGGAGCTGTTTTTT	CASSWGLAGRAGELFF
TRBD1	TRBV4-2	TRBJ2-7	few	TGTGCCAGCAGCCAGAGACAGGGAGACTCCTACGAGCAGTACTTC	CASSQRQGDSYEQYF
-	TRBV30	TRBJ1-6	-	TGTGCCTGGAGTCGTGAGAAGCTCAAATCCTATAATTCACCCCTCCACTTT	CAWSREKLKSYNSPLHF
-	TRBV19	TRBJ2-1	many	TGTGCCAGTAGTATCGATGTCAGGGCCCTTGATGAGCAGTTCTTC	CASSIDVRALDEQFF
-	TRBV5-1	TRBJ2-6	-	TGCGCCAGCAGCTTGGGGGGGACACCCACATCCCGCTCTGGGGCCAACGTCCTGACTTTC	CASSLGGTPTSRSGANVLTF